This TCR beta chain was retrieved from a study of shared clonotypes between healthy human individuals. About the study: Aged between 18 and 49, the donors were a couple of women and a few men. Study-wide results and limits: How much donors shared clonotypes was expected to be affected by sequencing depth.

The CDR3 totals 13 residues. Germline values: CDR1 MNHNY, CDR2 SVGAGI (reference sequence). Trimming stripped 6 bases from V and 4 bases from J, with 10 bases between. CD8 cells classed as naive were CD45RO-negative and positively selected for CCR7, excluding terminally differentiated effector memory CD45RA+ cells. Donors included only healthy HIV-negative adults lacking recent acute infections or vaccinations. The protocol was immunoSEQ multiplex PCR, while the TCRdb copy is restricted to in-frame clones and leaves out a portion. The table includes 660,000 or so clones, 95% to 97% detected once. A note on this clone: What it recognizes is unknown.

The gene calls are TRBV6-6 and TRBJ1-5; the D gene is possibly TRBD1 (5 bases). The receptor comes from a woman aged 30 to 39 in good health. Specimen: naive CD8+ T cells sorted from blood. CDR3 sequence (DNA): TGTGCCAGCAGCCTCGGGGCTAATCAGCCCCAGCATTTT. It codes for CASSLGANQPQHF.